Below, 18 T cell receptor beta chains from the same sample are listed, as sequenced in a study of shared clonotypes between healthy human individuals. Repertoires were generated with immunoSEQ multiplex PCR, while TCRdb's copy carries only in-frame clones and drops some. The top ten hold over 0.12% of the sample, which has millions of clones, about 92% seen once. Sequencing was performed on naive CD4+ T cells sorted from blood. The subset was: CD45RA+ positively selected. The receptor set was obtained from a man between 18 and 35 years old in good health.

The rearrangement links TRBV4-1 to TRBJ1-5; D may be TRBD1 (5 bases). The V and J ends lost 0 bases and 1 base respectively, with 13 bases between them. This CDR3 comprises 17 residues. Germline-derived CDR1 and CDR2 are MGHRA and YSYEKL. The DNA for the CDR3 is TGCGCCAGCAGCCAAGACCGACAGTTGGGCAGCAATCAGCCCCAGCATTTT. Amino acid sequence: CASSQDRQLGSNQPQHF.

This clone was seen just once. The chain has TRBV5-5 and TRBJ1-2, with TRBD1 matching over 7 bases. This CDR3 spans 12 amino acids. Trimming at V came to 7 bases and at J to 7 bases, leaving 7 bases not matched to a gene. Germline CDR1 reads SGHKS; CDR2 reads YYEKEE (reference sequence). The CDR3 sequence: CASGPDRVGYTF. The CDR3 DNA is TGTGCCAGCGGACCTGACAGGGTTGGCTACACCTTC.

The chain carries TRBV7-2 and TRBJ1-2, with D hard to call. Germline CDR1 is SGHTA and CDR2 is FQGNSA. Trimming left V 5 bases short and J 0 bases short, with 10 bases between. The CDR3 spans 14 residues. CDR3 amino acids: CASSRIGPNYGYTF. The DNA for the CDR3 is TGTGCCAGCAGCCGTATTGGTCCTAACTATGGCTACACCTTC.

This chain joins TRBV10-3 and TRBJ1-2; tentative D call: TRBD1 (6 bases). The germline V and J ends were trimmed by 3 bases and 4 bases, with 15 bases remaining between them. The CDR3 length is 15 residues. Germline V CDR1 and CDR2: ENHRY, SYGVKD. This CDR3 is CAISEGEQGPYGYTF. The CDR3 nucleotides are TGTGCCATCAGTGAAGGAGAACAGGGCCCCTATGGCTACACCTTC.

CDR3 region: CASSQGDFSTDTQYF. CDR3 nucleotide sequence: TGTGCCAGCAGCCAAGGCGATTTTAGCACAGATACGCAGTATTTT. The chain couples TRBV11-2 to TRBJ2-3; no clear D. Looked up from germline, CDR1 is SGHAT and CDR2 is FQNNGV. Trimming removed 5 bases at V and 0 bases at J, with 12 bases between. The CDR3 is 15 amino acids. The whole variable domain, remainder taken from reference TRBV11-2 and TRBJ2-3, is EAGVAQSPRYKIIEKRQSVAFWCNPISGHATLYWYQQILGQGPKLLIQFQNNGVVDDSQLPKDRFSAERLKGVDSTLKIQPAKLEDSAVYLCASSQGDFSTDTQYFGPGTRLTVL.

The CDR3 sequence is CASSAPGNTGELFF. CDR3 nucleotide sequence: TGTGCCAGCAGTGCACCCGGGAACACCGGGGAGCTGTTTTTT. V gene TRBV28 combines with J gene TRBJ2-2; D call uncertain. Germline V CDR1 and CDR2: MDHEN, SYDVKM. CDR3 length equals 14 residues. Trimming cost V 5 bases and J 1 base, with 8 bases left between them.

This sequence joins TRBV19 and TRBJ1-5, with 7 bases aligning to TRBD1. The CDR3 sequence is 16 residues long. V shed 10 bases, J shed 0 bases, and the junction held 12 bases outside the gene matches. Germline CDR1 LNHDA, CDR2 SQIVND (reference sequence). CDR3 amino acids: CATLSTGVGSNQPQHF. The CDR3 DNA is TGTGCCACCCTCTCTACAGGGGTAGGTAGCAATCAGCCCCAGCATTTT.

About this clone: Distinct nucleotide sequences in the sample also encode this CDR3. V and J are TRBV19 and TRBJ1-3; 7 bases map to TRBD1. Germline V gene data show CDR1 as LNHDA and CDR2 as SQIVND (reference sequence). The CDR3 runs to 13 residues. The junction had 5 bases not matched to a gene; V was cut back by 8 bases and J by 4 bases. The CDR3 sequence is CASRQGSGNTIYF. CDR3 coding DNA: TGTGCCAGTCGACAGGGTTCAGGAAACACCATATATTTT.

The chain combines TRBV19 with TRBJ1-5; D remains unclear. CDR3 size: 13 residues. Looked up from germline, CDR1 is LNHDA and CDR2 is SQIVND (reference sequence). V was clipped by 0 bases and J by 6 bases, with 6 bases between them. The DNA of the CDR3 is TGTGCCAGTAGTATAGAGAAGGGTCAGCCCCAGCATTTT. It specifies CASSIEKGQPQHF.

CDR3 sequence (DNA): TGCGCCAGCAGCTTGGCAGGGTTAAGCGAGACCCAGTACTTC. Its protein product is CASSLAGLSETQYF. This rearrangement joins TRBV5-1 to TRBJ2-5; tentatively, D is TRBD1 (5 bases). Trimming removed 0 bases at V and 5 bases at J, with 11 bases between. Germline CDR1 reads SGHRS; CDR2 reads YFSETQ. The CDR3 length is 14 residues. Based on the CDR3 plus reference TRBV5-1 and TRBJ2-5, the full variable domain is KAGVTQTPRYLIKTRGQQVTLSCSPISGHRSVSWYQQTPGQGLQFLFEYFSETQRNKGNFPGRFSGRQFSNSRSEMNVSTLELGDSALYLCASSLAGLSETQYFGPGTRLLVL.

Worth noting for this clone: Other nucleotide sequences in the sample specify the same CDR3. The chain uses TRBV10-1 and TRBJ2-1; 10 bases map to TRBD2. The CDR3 has 15 amino acids. The V gene's germline CDR1 is WNHNN and CDR2 SYGVQD (reference sequence). The trim removed 0 bases at V and 4 bases at J, leaving 0 bases unmatched. CDR3: CASSESLAGYNEQFF. The CDR3 region has the DNA TGCGCCAGCAGTGAGTCACTAGCGGGGTACAATGAGCAGTTCTTC.

CDR3 in DNA: TGTGCCAGCAGCTGGGACAGGGGGACCTATGGCTACACCTTC. Its translation is CASSWDRGTYGYTF. V and J are TRBV5-6 and TRBJ1-2, with 11 bases fitting TRBD1. Unmatched junction bases numbered 2, after V lost 3 bases and J lost 4 bases. CDR1 SGHDT and CDR2 YYEEEE come from the germline V gene. The CDR3 has 14 residues.

This chain uses TRBV11-3 with TRBJ2-3, with D tentatively TRBD1 (6 bases). V was trimmed by 0 bases and J by 6 bases, leaving 13 bases between them. Germline CDR1 reads SGHNT; CDR2 reads YENEEA. The CDR3 totals 15 residues. CDR3 sequence (DNA): TGTGCCAGCAGCTTAGATGGGGCAGGGGCTGATACGCAGTATTTT. It is translated as CASSLDGAGADTQYF. Variable domain in full (rest from reference TRBV11-3 and TRBJ2-3): EAGVVQSPRYKIIEKKQPVAFWCNPISGHNTLYWYLQNLGQGPELLIRYENEEAVDDSQLPKDRFSAERLKGVDSTLKIQPAELGDSAVYLCASSLDGAGADTQYFGPGTRLTVL.

The chain combines TRBV5-1 with TRBJ2-7, with 8 nucleotides matching TRBD2. The CDR3 totals 13 residues. The trim removed 8 bases at V and 2 bases at J, leaving 6 bases unmatched. Germline V CDR1 and CDR2: SGHRS, YFSETQ. The CDR3 sequence is CASSLADPYEQYF. As DNA, the CDR3 is TGCGCCAGTTCACTAGCGGACCCCTACGAGCAGTACTTC.

The V and J genes are TRBV6-1 and TRBJ1-6; D uncertain. Looked up from germline, CDR1 is MNHNS and CDR2 is SASEGT. This CDR3 comprises 15 residues. V dropped 0 bases and J dropped 8 bases, with 11 bases sitting between them. CDR3 protein: CASSEALPAYSPLHF. The CDR3 DNA is TGTGCCAGCAGTGAAGCCCTCCCGGCTTATTCACCCCTCCACTTT.

On this clone: The same CDR3 also results from other DNA sequences found in this sample. The V call is TRBV5-6, the J call TRBJ2-4, with D perhaps matching TRBD1 (6 bases). The germline gives CDR1 SGHDT, CDR2 YYEEEE. This CDR3 is built from 15 residues. V was cut by 4 bases and J by 0 bases, with 11 bases left in between. The chain's CDR3 is CASSPGAVAKNIQYF. CDR3 nucleotide sequence: TGTGCCAGCAGCCCAGGGGCAGTAGCCAAAAACATTCAGTACTTC.

Regarding this clone: Additional DNA sequences in this sample encode the identical CDR3. The V and J genes are TRBV29-1 and TRBJ1-5, with 7 bases that match TRBD1. The length of the CDR3 is 13 residues. Germline-derived CDR1 and CDR2 are SQVTM and ANQGSEA. The ends lost 7 bases at V and 4 bases at J; junction bases unmatched: 7. This chain's CDR3 is CSAVQGSNQPQHF. The CDR3 nucleotides read TGCAGCGCTGTACAGGGGTCAAATCAGCCCCAGCATTTT.

V is TRBV9 and J is TRBJ2-7; the match to TRBD2 covers 7 bases. CDR3 size: 17 residues. V lost 1 base to trimming and J lost 2 bases; unmatched junction nucleotides: 12. CDR1 is SGDLS and CDR2 is YYNGEE in the germline V gene. CDR3 residues: CASSVSPLTSVAYEQYF. In DNA, the CDR3 is TGTGCCAGCAGCGTATCTCCCCTCACTAGCGTTGCCTACGAGCAGTACTTC.